Presented here are 5 T cell receptor beta chains from one specimen sequenced in a study of T cell changes during pregnancy in multiple sclerosis. The data were produced by immunoSEQ multiplex PCR, yet TCRdb's version contains in-frame clones alone and is incomplete. This sample has tens of thousands of clones, with around 92% found just once. The sequencing sample was made of peripheral blood. The receptor source for this set is a female donor with multiple sclerosis, enrolled in a pregnancy study.

The gene calls are TRBV4-1 and TRBJ2-7; 10 bases align to TRBD2. The junction had 6 bases not matched to a gene; V was cut back by 1 base and J by 0 bases. The germline CDR1 and CDR2 sequences are MGHRA and YSYEKL. The CDR3 has 17 residues. CDR3 sequence (DNA): TGCGCCAGCAGCCAAGGGTTCGGACTAGCGGCCTCCTACGAGCAGTACTTC. Protein sequence: CASSQGFGLAASYEQYF.

This clone was detected only a few times. This sequence joins TRBV6-5 and TRBJ1-1; the match to TRBD1 covers 8 bases. V lost 9 bases to trimming and J lost 1 base; unmatched junction nucleotides: 4. Germline CDR1 is MNHEY and CDR2 is SVGAGI. This CDR3 has 13 residues. The CDR3 is CASRDRQNTEAFF. In DNA, the CDR3 is TGTGCCAGTCGGGACAGGCAGAACACTGAAGCTTTCTTT.

The chain carries TRBV28 and TRBJ2-7; no definite D call. The CDR3 sequence is 14 residues long. V was trimmed by 6 bases and J by 0 bases, leaving 12 bases between them. CDR1 is MDHEN and CDR2 is SYDVKM in the germline V gene. The chain's CDR3 is CASRPPVSSYEQYF. The CDR3 nucleotides are TGTGCCAGCAGACCCCCGGTGAGCTCCTACGAGCAGTACTTC.

The V gene is TRBV5-1, the J gene TRBJ2-1; D is undetermined. The CDR3 extends over 20 amino acids. V shed 0 bases and J shed 0 bases, with 22 bases lying between them. Germline V lookup: CDR1 SGHRS, CDR2 YFSETQ. The CDR3 sequence: CASSLAAFLIGTSSYNEQFF. CDR3 nucleotides: TGCGCCAGCAGCTTGGCGGCGTTTCTTATAGGCACGAGCTCCTACAATGAGCAGTTCTTC. Combining the CDR3 with reference TRBV5-1 and TRBJ2-1 gives the whole variable domain KAGVTQTPRYLIKTRGQQVTLSCSPISGHRSVSWYQQTPGQGLQFLFEYFSETQRNKGNFPGRFSGRQFSNSRSEMNVSTLELGDSALYLCASSLAAFLIGTSSYNEQFFGPGTRLTVL.

V usage is TRBV19 and J usage is TRBJ1-5; TRBD1 agrees at 8 bases. The J segment lost 4 bases and the V segment lost 5 bases, leaving 10 bases of the junction unmatched. The CDR3 runs to 16 residues. CDR1 LNHDA and CDR2 SQIVND come from the germline V gene (reference sequence). The CDR3 protein is CASSSPGQVGNQPQHF. For the CDR3, the DNA is TGTGCCAGTAGTTCCCCGGGACAGGTGGGGAATCAGCCCCAGCATTTT.